The rows below give T cell receptor beta chains drawn from one sample of a study of T-cell memory formation after mild COVID-19. MiXCR was run by TCRdb on the 5' RACE reads, yielding one entry per CDR3 protein. The table records fewer than 400,000 distinct CDR3 sequences, roughly 15% of them present only once. Sequences were obtained from PBMCs or a T cell subset sorted from them (not recorded which). The origin of the receptors is a man aged 18-30 years who had mild COVID-19 (a few samples of this study predate the infection). Cell type and time point are not known. The conserved cysteine and the conserved F or W are not part of the CDR3 here. Fields, in order: V gene, D gene, J gene, CDR3 protein. A D gene is named only where the DNA matches it firmly.

TRBV5-1,-,TRBJ1-5,ASSLAPGNQPQH
TRBV27,-,TRBJ1-5,ASSFVGLNQPQH
TRBV20-1,TRBD2,TRBJ2-2,SARVPGGGDTGELF
TRBV12-3/TRBV12-4,-,TRBJ2-5,ASSLADARETQY
TRBV5-1,-,TRBJ2-6,ASSLVTGANVLT
TRBV10-3,-,TRBJ1-5,AIRSYSNQPQH
TRBV12-3/TRBV12-4,-,TRBJ2-3,ASSFWRLTDTQY
TRBV7-2,-,TRBJ2-3,ASSPTASYTDTQY
TRBV7-9,-,TRBJ2-5,ASSLAAGTNGKETQY
TRBV6-2/TRBV6-3,-,TRBJ2-7,ASSYSTSSYEQY
TRBV5-1,-,TRBJ2-2,ASSLEGSDTGELF
TRBV4-2,-,TRBJ1-2,ASSQESIPNYGYT
TRBV6-2/TRBV6-3,-,TRBJ2-7,ASSYSAYQGAVYEQY
TRBV4-2,-,TRBJ2-7,ASSPPRRQQAYEQY
TRBV11-1,-,TRBJ2-3,ASSFGLTGPDTQY
TRBV18,TRBD2,TRBJ2-7,ASSVAGGAYEQY
TRBV29-1,-,TRBJ1-4,SVKGGNEKLF
TRBV6-5,TRBD1,TRBJ1-2,ASLSGQGARGNGYT
TRBV7-2,-,TRBJ1-5,ASSLNGGQPQH
TRBV4-3,-,TRBJ2-7,ASSQDSRTYEQY
TRBV5-1,-,TRBJ1-1,ASSATGSAEAF
TRBV5-1,-,TRBJ1-2,ASKAELANYGYT
TRBV4-3,-,TRBJ2-1,ASSRGVHLGTPSSYNEQF
TRBV5-1,TRBD2,TRBJ2-3,ASSLAGRPAEDTQY
TRBV7-2,-,TRBJ2-2,ASSHPGWGAGELF
TRBV20-1,-,TRBJ2-5,SAPGGSGTGETQY